The sequence of this T cell receptor (beta chain) was determined in a study of tumor-infiltrating lymphocytes in localized non-small cell lung cancer. Study information: Tumor tissue and non-adjacent uninvolved lung came from each patient. Points from the study as a whole: No link was found between tumor T-cell fraction and recurrence-free survival. TCR sequencing covered a subset of patients with enough tissue. TCRbeta sequencing showed higher T cell infiltration in tumors than uninvolved lung.

Remarks on this clone: The target antigen is unknown.

Trimming removed 2 bases at V and 6 bases at J, with 7 bases between. The CDR3 has 12 residues. Germline loops: CDR1 MNHNS, CDR2 SASEGT. Clones were read by immunoSEQ multiplex PCR, and TCRdb kept only the in-frame ones, dropping some. In the table there are 13,000 or so clones, less than 85% of which are singletons. V is TRBV6-1 and J is TRBJ1-1; D unresolved. What was sequenced was lung tumor tissue. This TCR was sampled from a human donor with non-small cell lung cancer. The CDR3 reads CASSELVSEAFF. DNA for the CDR3: TGTGCCAGCAGTGAATTGGTTTCTGAAGCTTTCTTT.